The rows below give T cell receptor beta chains drawn from one sample of a study of blood T cell repertoires in COVID-19. Here immunoSEQ multiplex PCR was the method, and the copy in TCRdb shows in-frame clones only, minus some. The data contain roughly 100,000 clones, over 75% of them singletons. The sequenced sample was peripheral blood. The receptor set was obtained from a human donor in a cohort sampled during active or convalescent COVID-19. CDR3s include the opening cysteine and the closing phenylalanine or tryptophan. D genes are given only for firm matches. Expanded clones get a size class; other rows say once, few or many, or leave the size out.

V gene: TRBV11-2
D gene: .
clone size: .
J gene: TRBJ1-2
CDR3 DNA: TGTGCCAGCAGCACTCTCGGCGGAACAGGTGGCTACACCTTC
CDR3 protein: CASSTLGGTGGYTF

V gene: TRBV11-2
D gene: TRBD2
clone size: .
J gene: TRBJ2-1
CDR3 DNA: TGTGCCAGCAGCTTAGTTTACGGGGGGGCGTCCTACAATGAGCAGTTCTTC
CDR3 protein: CASSLVYGGASYNEQFF

V gene: TRBV28
D gene: TRBD1
clone size: .
J gene: TRBJ1-2
CDR3 DNA: TGTGCCAGCAGCCTTGGCCAGGGGGAGTTCTATGGCTACACCTTC
CDR3 protein: CASSLGQGEFYGYTF

V gene: TRBV11-2
D gene: .
clone size: many
J gene: TRBJ2-7
CDR3 DNA: TGTGCCAGCAAAGCCCACGGGTCGGGGACCTACGAGCAGTACTTC
CDR3 protein: CASKAHGSGTYEQYF

V gene: TRBV11-3
D gene: .
clone size: .
J gene: TRBJ2-5
CDR3 DNA: TGTGCCAGCAGCTTAGGGGCAGGGGAGGGGGAGACCCAGTACTTC
CDR3 protein: CASSLGAGEGETQYF

V gene: TRBV19
D gene: TRBD2
clone size: few
J gene: TRBJ2-3
CDR3 DNA: TGTGCCAGTAGTATAGGGGGAGCGGGGGGAATCACAGATACGCAGTATTTT
CDR3 protein: CASSIGGAGGITDTQYF

V gene: TRBV30
D gene: TRBD1
clone size: once
J gene: TRBJ2-5
CDR3 DNA: TGTGCCTGGAGGGGTGCAGGGGGCTTCGAGACCCAGTACTTC
CDR3 protein: CAWRGAGGFETQYF

V gene: TRBV21-1
D gene: .
clone size: .
J gene: TRBJ1-6
CDR3 DNA: TGTGCCAGCAGCAAATTGACAGGGAGATCACCCCTCCACTTT
CDR3 protein: CASSKLTGRSPLHF

V gene: TRBV28
D gene: .
clone size: .
J gene: TRBJ2-7
CDR3 DNA: TGTGCCAGCAGTTTCGGTAATAGCGGCTCCTACGAGCAGTACTTC
CDR3 protein: CASSFGNSGSYEQYF

V gene: TRBV2
D gene: TRBD2
clone size: few
J gene: TRBJ2-3
CDR3 DNA: TGTGCCAGCAGTACATCGGGACTAGCGGGGGGGCCATCTAGCACAGATACGCAGTATTTT
CDR3 protein: CASSTSGLAGGPSSTDTQYF

V gene: TRBV7-9
D gene: TRBD1
clone size: .
J gene: TRBJ2-7
CDR3 DNA: TGTGCCAGCGGGGCCAGGGGGACCTACGAGCAGTACTTC
CDR3 protein: CASGARGTYEQYF

V gene: TRBV5-4
D gene: TRBD2
clone size: .
J gene: TRBJ2-3
CDR3 DNA: TGTGCCAGCAGCCCCTACCTACTAGCGGGGTTTGGCACAGATACGCAGTATTTT
CDR3 protein: CASSPYLLAGFGTDTQYF

V gene: TRBV2
D gene: TRBD1
clone size: .
J gene: TRBJ1-5
CDR3 DNA: TGTGCCAGCAGCGAACGACAGGGGGCTGCTAGCAATCAGCCCCAGCATTTT
CDR3 protein: CASSERQGAASNQPQHF

V gene: TRBV24-1
D gene: TRBD1
clone size: .
J gene: TRBJ1-5
CDR3 DNA: TGTGCCACCAGCGCCGGACAGGGCTACAATCAGCCCCAGCATTTT
CDR3 protein: CATSAGQGYNQPQHF